The 29 T cell receptor beta chains given below trace back to one sample, sequenced in a study of T cell repertoires in ileal Crohn's disease. TCRdb's copy holds only in-frame clones and misses some; the assay was immunoSEQ multiplex PCR. Of under 12,000 clones in the sample, around 70% were seen once. Time point of the sample: neoterminal ileum biopsy at postoperative endoscopy, about 6 months after surgery. Sequencing input: ileal tissue. The receptors derive from an adult with Crohn's disease.

The V gene is TRBV5-1, the J gene TRBJ2-7; TRBD2 aligns across 14 bases. Germline values: CDR1 SGHRS, CDR2 YFSETQ. The V segment lost 0 bases and the J segment 3 bases; nucleotides outside the gene matches: 5. The length of the CDR3 is 17 residues. The CDR3 coding sequence is TGCGCCAGCAGCTTGGGGGGACTAGCGGGAGAAGGCTACGAGCAGTACTTC. Translation: CASSLGGLAGEGYEQYF.

This rearrangement joins TRBV19 to TRBJ2-7; the match to TRBD2 covers 8 bases. This CDR3 region has 14 residues. Germline loops: CDR1 LNHDA, CDR2 SQIVND (reference sequence). V was clipped by 5 bases and J by 7 bases; unmatched bases: 10. CDR3 DNA: TGTGCCAGTAGTCGACCCGGGACTAGGAATGAGCAGTACTTC. Translated, it gives CASSRPGTRNEQYF.

This clone was observed once. This chain links TRBV5-1 with TRBJ1-6; D is undetermined. This CDR3 contains 15 residues. V was trimmed by 1 base and J by 5 bases, leaving 10 bases between them. Germline V lookup: CDR1 SGHRS, CDR2 YFSETQ. CDR3 coding DNA: TGCGCCAGCAGCTTGCATACAGCCGATAATTCACCCCTCCACTTT. Protein: CASSLHTADNSPLHF.

The chain combines TRBV6-5 with TRBJ1-2; D perhaps matches TRBD1 (6 bases). Per germline, CDR1 MNHEY and CDR2 SVGAGI. V lost 8 bases, J lost 4 bases, and 20 bases lay in between. The CDR3 covers 15 residues. CDR3 DNA: TGTGCCAGCCAACCCGACTTTCAGGGGACCTATGGCTACACCTTC. Amino acid sequence: CASQPDFQGTYGYTF.

The rearrangement joins TRBV18 to TRBJ2-5, with D tentatively TRBD1 (5 bases). This CDR3 contains 15 residues. V gave up 3 bases and J gave up 5 bases, with 16 bases separating them. Germline V lookup: CDR1 KGHSH, CDR2 LQKENI. The chain's CDR3 is CASSPSTVGGETQYF. The CDR3 DNA reads TGTGCCAGCTCACCCTCGACAGTGGGTGGCGAGACCCAGTACTTC.

The chain has TRBV6-1 and TRBJ1-2; D perhaps matches TRBD1 (5 bases). Germline V gene lookup returns CDR1 MNHNS and CDR2 SASEGT. This CDR3 is built from 13 residues. Trimming shortened V by 4 bases and J by 5 bases, and 11 bases separated the two germline ends. The CDR3 here is CASSVQGPYGYTF. The CDR3 DNA is TGTGCCAGCAGTGTCCAGGGCCCATATGGCTACACCTTC.

This clone occurred once. The rearrangement joins TRBV7-8 to TRBJ2-7, with D tentatively TRBD2 (5 bases). Germline V gene lookup returns CDR1 SGHVS and CDR2 FQNEAQ. V was pared by 1 base and J by 2 bases, with 12 bases between. This CDR3 has 15 amino acids. CDR3 amino acids: CASSLETTAAYEQYF. The DNA for the CDR3 is TGTGCCAGCAGCTTAGAGACTACTGCGGCCTACGAGCAGTACTTC.

The chain links TRBV19 to TRBJ2-1; TRBD1 matches 10 bases. Germline V CDR1 and CDR2: LNHDA, SQIVND (reference sequence). The J segment lost 6 bases and the V segment lost 6 bases, leaving 8 bases of the junction unmatched. The CDR3 covers 15 residues. The CDR3 is CASSTGTGVPNEQFF. DNA for the CDR3: TGTGCCAGTAGCACCGGGACAGGGGTCCCCAATGAGCAGTTCTTC.

The chain is built from TRBV7-6 and TRBJ2-2, with TRBD2 as a possible D gene (5 bases). The germline gives CDR1 SGHVS, CDR2 FNYEAQ. V was pared by 0 bases and J by 5 bases, with 10 bases between. CDR3 size: 15 residues. In nucleotides, the CDR3 is TGTGCCAGCAGCTTAGCGGGAGAGTTAACCGGGGAGCTGTTTTTT. Translating gives CASSLAGELTGELFF.

This clone was seen only a few times. CDR3 protein: CASSKAYGVLAPSEQYF. As DNA, the CDR3 is TGTGCCAGCAGCAAAGCCTATGGGGTACTAGCGCCCTCCGAGCAGTACTTC. The chain couples TRBV21-1 to TRBJ2-7; the table gives TRBD2 as D, unverified against the DNA. TRBV21-1 is designated a pseudogene. This CDR3 is built from 17 residues.

The chain links TRBV11-2 to TRBJ2-6, with D unresolved. Trimming left V 5 bases short and J 0 bases short, with 11 bases between. CDR1 is SGHAT, CDR2 FQNNGV, per germline. The CDR3 consists of 16 residues. CDR3: CASSLHSLSGANVLTF. The CDR3 DNA reads TGTGCCAGCAGCCTTCACAGTCTCTCTGGGGCCAACGTCCTGACTTTC.

The chain combines TRBV25-1 with TRBJ2-1; D is ambiguous. Trimming removed 4 bases at V and 4 bases at J, with 2 bases between. This CDR3 has 11 residues. Germline lookup yields CDR1 MGHDK and CDR2 SYGVNS. As DNA, the CDR3 is TGTGCCAGCAGTGCGTACAATGAGCAGTTCTTC. Translation gives CASSAYNEQFF.

The chain recombines TRBV6-1 with TRBJ1-5, with 8 bases identical to TRBD1. Unmatched junction bases numbered 10, after V lost 10 bases and J lost 5 bases. The length of the CDR3 is 14 residues. The germline gives CDR1 MNHNS, CDR2 SASEGT. CDR3 amino acids: CATDGDRSDQPQHF. The CDR3 region has the DNA TGTGCCACCGACGGGGACAGGTCCGATCAGCCCCAGCATTTT.

V gene TRBV5-1 combines with J gene TRBJ2-7; 9 bases line up with TRBD2. The CDR3 has 15 residues. From germline, CDR1 is SGHRS and CDR2 YFSETQ. The V gene end was trimmed by 6 bases and the J gene end by 3 bases; junction bases not matched to a gene: 10. The CDR3 DNA follows: TGCGCCAGCACCCGGGGGGCGGGAGGGAACTACGAGCAGTACTTC. This gives the protein CASTRGAGGNYEQYF.

As regards this clone: The sample contains more than one DNA sequence encoding this CDR3. This chain connects TRBV10-3 to TRBJ2-2; 11 bases line up with TRBD1. This CDR3 contains 14 residues. Germline loops: CDR1 ENHRY, CDR2 SYGVKD. Trimming at V came to 6 bases and at J to 7 bases, leaving 4 bases not matched to a gene. CDR3 in amino acids: CAISSGQGGGELFF. CDR3 DNA sequence: TGTGCCATCAGCTCGGGACAGGGGGGCGGGGAGCTGTTTTTT.

The DNA for the CDR3 is TGTGCCAGCAGCGCGGGGGGGGTCACTGCCTACGAGCAGTACTTC. It translates to CASSAGGVTAYEQYF. This chain links TRBV9 with TRBJ2-7, with TRBD2 matching over 8 bases. This CDR3 has 15 residues. J gave up 2 bases and V 3 bases, and 7 bases lay outside the gene matches. Germline V gene sequence: CDR1 SGDLS, CDR2 YYNGEE.

This chain uses TRBV25-1 with TRBJ2-1; D call uncertain. Germline assignment: CDR1 MGHDK and CDR2 SYGVNS. The CDR3 sequence is 13 residues long. The V end was cut by 0 bases, the J end by 7 bases, with 7 bases between. The CDR3 region is CASSEYLENEQFF. CDR3 sequence (DNA): TGTGCCAGCAGTGAATACTTAGAGAATGAGCAGTTCTTC.

The rearrangement uses TRBV6-1 and TRBJ1-4, with 8 bases matching TRBD1. The CDR3 covers 15 residues. From germline, CDR1 is MNHNS and CDR2 SASEGT. After removal of 7 bases from V and 0 bases from J, the junction contained 4 bases not matched to a gene. Here the CDR3 DNA reads TGTGCCAGCAAAGGACAGGGCCCAACTAATGAAAAACTGTTTTTT. Protein sequence: CASKGQGPTNEKLFF.

This chain joins TRBV2 and TRBJ1-5; D gene uncertain. CDR1 SNHLY and CDR2 FYNNEI come from the germline V gene. The ends were cut back, 7 bases at V and 3 bases at J, with 19 bases in the middle. The CDR3 consists of 16 residues. CDR3 coding DNA: TGTGCCAGCATGGCAAGGTCCGCGGCTTTCAATCAGCCCCAGCATTTT. Encoded protein: CASMARSAAFNQPQHF.

This clone showed up just a few times. This chain links TRBV5-6 with TRBJ2-5; TRBD1 matches 9 bases. This CDR3 comprises 14 residues. Per the germline V gene, CDR1 is SGHDT and CDR2 is YYEEEE. V lost 2 bases, J lost 5 bases, and 4 bases stayed unmatched. The CDR3: CASSLIGQGETQYF. CDR3 bases: TGTGCCAGCAGCTTAATTGGACAGGGGGAGACCCAGTACTTC.

This clone was found a few times. The gene calls are TRBV19 and TRBJ2-7; D gene uncertain. V was clipped by 5 bases and J by 6 bases, with 20 bases between them. Germline V CDR1 and CDR2: LNHDA, SQIVND (reference sequence). CDR3 length: 15 residues. CDR3 sequence (DNA): TGTGCCAGTAGTTCTGAAATTAGCCTCCCCCGCGAGCAGTACTTC. Protein product: CASSSEISLPREQYF.

The J gene is TRBJ1-4, the V gene TRBV5-1; maybe TRBD1 (5 bases). The CDR3 length is 14 residues. V lost 4 bases and J 3 bases, leaving 10 bases between the germline ends. Germline CDR1 is SGHRS and CDR2 is YFSETQ. The DNA of the CDR3 is TGCGCCAGCAGCCAGGGATACGCTAATGAAAAACTGTTTTTT. Translated, it gives CASSQGYANEKLFF.

The chain links TRBV6-5 to TRBJ2-7; 7 bases align to TRBD1. The J segment lost 3 bases and the V segment lost 6 bases, leaving 5 bases of the junction unmatched. CDR3 length: 13 residues. Germline loops: CDR1 MNHEY, CDR2 SVGAGI. The CDR3 sequence is CASRETGDYEQYF. Written as DNA, the CDR3 is TGTGCCAGCAGAGAAACAGGGGACTACGAGCAGTACTTC.

Judged by abundance, this clone is medium-sized. The chain joins TRBV21-1 to TRBJ1-5. TRBV21-1 is a pseudogene. The CDR3 runs to 13 residues. Here the CDR3 DNA reads TGTGCCAGCAGTAGGAGGGGCGGTCAGCCCCAGCATTTT. Translation gives CASSRRGGQPQHF.

The CDR3 bases are TGCGCCAGCAGCCCCCGCGGCGACACAGATACGCAGTATTTT. This codes for CASSPRGDTDTQYF. V gene TRBV4-1 combines with J gene TRBJ2-3, with unresolved D. Germline CDR1 reads MGHRA; CDR2 reads YSYEKL. Trimming took off 4 bases at V and 2 bases at J, with 10 bases between the two ends. This CDR3 is built from 14 residues.

In this sample, this clone turned up a few times. The chain's CDR3 is CASSQDMLGGIGEQYF. Written as DNA, the CDR3 is TGCGCCAGCAGCCAAGATATGCTAGGCGGAATCGGCGAGCAGTACTTC. The rearrangement links TRBV4-3 to TRBJ2-7; D is unresolved. Looked up from germline, CDR1 is LGHNA and CDR2 is YSLEER. The CDR3 is made up of 16 amino acids. V was shortened by 0 bases and J by 6 bases, with 18 bases between the two germline ends.

The rearrangement joins TRBV29-1 to TRBJ1-5; TRBD1 might be the D (5 bases). Trimming shortened V by 5 bases and J by 4 bases, and 12 bases separated the two germline ends. This CDR3 contains 13 residues. CDR1 SQVTM and CDR2 ANQGSEA come from the germline V gene. CDR3 sequence reads: CSVQGFQNQPQHF. The CDR3 DNA reads as TGCAGCGTTCAGGGTTTCCAGAATCAGCCCCAGCATTTT.

This sequence joins TRBV10-1 and TRBJ2-3; 9 nucleotides line up with TRBD1. The CDR3 is 12 amino acids. Germline V CDR1 and CDR2: WNHNN, SYGVQD (reference sequence). V shed 11 bases and J 8 bases; nucleotides not matched to a gene: 8. The CDR3 loop reads CAGTGGKGTQYF. The CDR3 DNA reads as TGCGCCGGAACAGGGGGCAAGGGTACGCAGTATTTT.

The V gene is TRBV7-6, the J gene TRBJ1-6, with D hard to call. The CDR3 is made up of 15 amino acids. CDR1 is SGHVS, CDR2 FNYEAQ, per germline. Trimming removed 5 bases at V and 5 bases at J, with 13 bases between. For the CDR3, the DNA is TGTGCCAGCAGCCCCGGACGGGGAAATAATTCACCCCTCCACTTT. It codes for CASSPGRGNNSPLHF.